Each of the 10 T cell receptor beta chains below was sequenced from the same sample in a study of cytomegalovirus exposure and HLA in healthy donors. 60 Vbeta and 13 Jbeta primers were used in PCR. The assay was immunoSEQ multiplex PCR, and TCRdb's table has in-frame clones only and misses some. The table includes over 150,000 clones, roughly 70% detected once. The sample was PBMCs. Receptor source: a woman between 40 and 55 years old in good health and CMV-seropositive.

Here the CDR3 DNA reads TGTGCCAGCAGTCCCCGGGTCGGAGGTTCCTACAATGAGCAGTTCTTC. This codes for CASSPRVGGSYNEQFF. The gene calls are TRBV27 and TRBJ2-1; possibly TRBD2 for D (5 bases). Germline V lookup: CDR1 MNHEY, CDR2 SMNVEV (reference sequence). The CDR3 sequence is 16 residues long. V shed 5 bases and J shed 1 base, with 15 bases lying between them.

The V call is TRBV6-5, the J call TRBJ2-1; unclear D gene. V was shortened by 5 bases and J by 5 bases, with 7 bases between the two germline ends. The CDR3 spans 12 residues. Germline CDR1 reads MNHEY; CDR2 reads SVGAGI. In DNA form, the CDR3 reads TGTGCCAGCAGTCCCCCGGACAATGAGCAGTTCTTC. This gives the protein CASSPPDNEQFF.

The DNA of the CDR3 is TGTGCCAGCTCACCGGCCCCGGGGGGCGCGTACGAGCAGTACTTC. Protein sequence: CASSPAPGGAYEQYF. This sequence joins TRBV18 and TRBJ2-7, with a possible D match to TRBD2 (7 bases). Trimming shortened V by 3 bases and J by 4 bases, and 16 bases separated the two germline ends. This CDR3 is 15 amino acids long. Germline CDR1 KGHSH, CDR2 LQKENI.

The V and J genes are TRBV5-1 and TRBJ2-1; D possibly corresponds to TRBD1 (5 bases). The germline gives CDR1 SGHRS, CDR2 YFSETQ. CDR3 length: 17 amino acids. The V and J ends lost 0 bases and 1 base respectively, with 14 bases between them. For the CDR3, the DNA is TGCGCCAGCAGCTTGGCCCAGGGTACCGCGTCCTACAATGAGCAGTTCTTC. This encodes CASSLAQGTASYNEQFF.

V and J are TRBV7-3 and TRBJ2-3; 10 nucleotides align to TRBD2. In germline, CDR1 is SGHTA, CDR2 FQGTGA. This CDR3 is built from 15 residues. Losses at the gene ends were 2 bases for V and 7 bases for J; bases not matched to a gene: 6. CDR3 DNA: TGTGCCAGCAGCTTACAGGCAGCGGGAGGGTATACGCAGTATTTT. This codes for CASSLQAAGGYTQYF.

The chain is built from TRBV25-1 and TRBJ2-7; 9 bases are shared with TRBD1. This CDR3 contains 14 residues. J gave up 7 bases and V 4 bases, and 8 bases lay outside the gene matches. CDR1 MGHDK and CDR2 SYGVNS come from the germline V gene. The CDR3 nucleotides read TGTGCCAGCAGTGCTAGGGACAGGGATATGGAGCAGTACTTC. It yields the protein CASSARDRDMEQYF.

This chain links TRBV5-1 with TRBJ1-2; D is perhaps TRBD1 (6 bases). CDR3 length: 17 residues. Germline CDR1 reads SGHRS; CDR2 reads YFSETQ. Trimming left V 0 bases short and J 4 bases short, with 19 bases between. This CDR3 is CASSLDRDTDFSYGYTF. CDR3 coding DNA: TGCGCCAGCAGCTTGGACAGGGACACGGATTTTAGCTATGGCTACACCTTC.

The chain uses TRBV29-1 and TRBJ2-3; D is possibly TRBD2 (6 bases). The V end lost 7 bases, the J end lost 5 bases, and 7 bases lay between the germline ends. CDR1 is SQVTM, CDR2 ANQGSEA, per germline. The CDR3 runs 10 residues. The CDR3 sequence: CSGGVDTQYF. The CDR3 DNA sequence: TGCAGCGGCGGGGTAGATACGCAGTATTTT.

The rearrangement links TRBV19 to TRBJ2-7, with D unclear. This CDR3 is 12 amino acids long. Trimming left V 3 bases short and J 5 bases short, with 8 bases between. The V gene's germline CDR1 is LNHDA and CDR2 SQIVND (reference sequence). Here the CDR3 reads CASSIENHEQYF. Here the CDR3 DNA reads TGTGCCAGTAGTATCGAGAACCACGAGCAGTACTTC.

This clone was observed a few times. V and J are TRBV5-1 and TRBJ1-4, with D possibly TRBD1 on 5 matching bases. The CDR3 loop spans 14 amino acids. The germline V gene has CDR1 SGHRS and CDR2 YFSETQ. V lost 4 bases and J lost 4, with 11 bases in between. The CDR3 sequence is CASSGGQGNEKLFF. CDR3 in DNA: TGCGCCAGCAGCGGAGGGCAGGGTAATGAAAAACTGTTTTTT.